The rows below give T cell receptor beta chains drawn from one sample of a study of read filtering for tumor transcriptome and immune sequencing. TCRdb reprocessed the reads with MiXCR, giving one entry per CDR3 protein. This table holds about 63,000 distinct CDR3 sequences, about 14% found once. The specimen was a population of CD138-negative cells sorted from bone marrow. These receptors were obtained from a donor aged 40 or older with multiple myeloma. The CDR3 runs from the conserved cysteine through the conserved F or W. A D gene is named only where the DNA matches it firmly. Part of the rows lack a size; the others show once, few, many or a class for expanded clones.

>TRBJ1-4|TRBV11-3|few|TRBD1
CASSPDRAREKLFF
TGTGCCAGCAGCCCGGACAGGGCTCGTGAAAAACTGTTTTTT
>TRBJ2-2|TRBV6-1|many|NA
CASSGAGFRGGELFF
TGTGCCAGCAGTGGAGCAGGGTTTCGTGGCGGGGAGCTGTTTTTT
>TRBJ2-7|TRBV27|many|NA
CASSSYSTRDRYEQYF
TGTGCCAGCAGTTCATATTCTACCCGGGACCGCTACGAGCAGTACTTC
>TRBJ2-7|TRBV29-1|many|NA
CSVEGGTYEQYF
TGCAGCGTTGAAGGCGGAACCTACGAGCAGTACTTC
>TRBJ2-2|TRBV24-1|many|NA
CATMQGNTGELFF
TGTGCCACTATGCAGGGTAACACCGGGGAGCTGTTTTTT
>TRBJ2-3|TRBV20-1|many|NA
CSATAAGSGGDTQYF
TGCAGTGCGACCGCGGCAGGATCCGGCGGGGATACGCAGTATTTT
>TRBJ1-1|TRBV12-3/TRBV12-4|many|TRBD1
CASYGGTDSNTEAFF
TGTGCCAGCTATGGCGGGACAGACTCGAACACTGAAGCTTTCTTT
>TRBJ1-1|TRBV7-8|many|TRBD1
CASSLLDRVYTEAFF
TGTGCCAGCAGCTTGCTGGACAGGGTTTACACTGAAGCTTTCTTT
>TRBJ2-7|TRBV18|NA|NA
CASSPSYPGAEQYF
TGTGCCAGCTCACCTTCCTACCCCGGGGCCGAGCAGTACTTC
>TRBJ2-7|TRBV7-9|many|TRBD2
CASSFVTSGNYEQYF
TGTGCCAGCAGCTTCGTGACTAGCGGGAACTACGAGCAGTACTTC
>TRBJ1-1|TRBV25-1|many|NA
CASSESGMNTEAFF
TGTGCCAGCAGTGAATCGGGGATGAACACTGAAGCTTTCTTT
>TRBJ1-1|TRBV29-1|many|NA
CSVTVHLNTEAFF
TGCAGCGTTACTGTCCACCTGAACACTGAAGCTTTCTTT
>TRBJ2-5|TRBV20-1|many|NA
CSAGRIEETQYF
TGCAGTGCGGGGCGGATCGAAGAGACCCAGTACTTC
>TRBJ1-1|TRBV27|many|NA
CASSLSRGSTEAFF
TGTGCCAGCAGTTTATCGCGGGGGTCTACTGAAGCTTTCTTT
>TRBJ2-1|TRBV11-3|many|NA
CASSLLAYYNEQFF
TGTGCCAGCAGCTTACTGGCGTACTACAATGAGCAGTTCTTC
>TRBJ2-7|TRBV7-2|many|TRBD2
CASSLGTSVGYEQYF
TGTGCCAGCAGCTTAGGGACTAGCGTTGGTTACGAGCAGTACTTC
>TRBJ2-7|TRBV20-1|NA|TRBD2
CSARGGAGGPYEQYF
TGCAGTGCTAGAGGCGGAGCGGGAGGGCCCTACGAGCAGTACTTC
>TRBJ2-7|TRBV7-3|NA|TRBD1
CASSATGAGYEQYF
TGTGCCAGCAGCGCGACAGGGGCAGGTTACGAGCAGTACTTC
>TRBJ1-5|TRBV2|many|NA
CASRAHRAPQPQHF
TGTGCCAGCAGGGCCCACAGAGCTCCTCAGCCCCAGCATTTT
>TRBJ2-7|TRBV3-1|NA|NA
CASSQDPTYEQYF
TGTGCCAGCAGCCAAGATCCGACCTACGAGCAGTACTTC
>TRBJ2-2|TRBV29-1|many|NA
CSVRPGAGELFF
TGCAGCGTCCGCCCGGGGGCCGGGGAGCTGTTTTTT
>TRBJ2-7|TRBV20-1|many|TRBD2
CSALSGSAYEQYF
TGCAGTGCCCTGAGCGGGAGTGCCTACGAGCAGTACTTC
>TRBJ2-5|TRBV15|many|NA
CATSRGLQAQETQYF
TGTGCCACCAGCAGAGGCCTACAGGCCCAAGAGACCCAGTACTTC
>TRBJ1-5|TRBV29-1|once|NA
CDVAGGSNQPQHF
TGCGACGTTGCAGGAGGCAGCAATCAGCCCCAGCATTTT
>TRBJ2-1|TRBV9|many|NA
CASSIAGYRRNEQFF
TGTGCCAGCAGCATCGCAGGCTACCGGCGAAATGAGCAGTTCTTC
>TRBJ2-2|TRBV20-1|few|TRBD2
CSARPSGTDTGELFF
TGCAGTGCCAGACCTAGCGGGACAGACACCGGGGAGCTGTTTTTT
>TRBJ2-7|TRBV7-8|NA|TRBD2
CASSWVAGDPKADEQYF
TGTGCCAGCAGCTGGGTAGCGGGAGACCCTAAAGCGGACGAGCAGTACTTC
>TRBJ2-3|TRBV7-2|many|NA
CASSLAGLTTGDTQYF
TGTGCCAGCAGCTTAGCGGGACTCACTACGGGAGATACGCAGTATTTT
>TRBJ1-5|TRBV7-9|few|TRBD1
CASSLGQPLGQPQHF
TGTGCCAGCAGCTTGGGACAGCCTCTGGGTCAGCCCCAGCATTTT
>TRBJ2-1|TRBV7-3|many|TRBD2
CASSAAGGPGNEQFF
TGTGCCAGCAGTGCCGCGGGAGGGCCGGGAAATGAGCAGTTCTTC
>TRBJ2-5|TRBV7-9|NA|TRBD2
CASSRERVGLAVKETQYF
TGTGCCAGCAGCAGAGAGAGAGTCGGTCTAGCGGTAAAAGAGACCCAGTACTTC
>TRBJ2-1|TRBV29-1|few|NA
CSVGMGMLSYNEQFF
TGCAGCGTTGGTATGGGAATGCTCTCCTACAATGAGCAGTTCTTC
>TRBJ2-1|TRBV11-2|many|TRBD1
CASSHGQGWSLYNEQFF
TGTGCCAGCAGCCACGGACAGGGGTGGTCCCTCTACAATGAGCAGTTCTTC
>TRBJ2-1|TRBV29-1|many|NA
CSVEWRGPNEQFF
TGCAGCGTTGAATGGAGGGGGCCTAATGAGCAGTTCTTC
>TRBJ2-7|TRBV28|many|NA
CASSLPTSEGYEQYF
TGTGCCAGCAGTTTGCCGACCTCGGAGGGGTACGAGCAGTACTTC
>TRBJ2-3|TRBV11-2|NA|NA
CASSFLAEGDTQYF
TGTGCCAGCAGCTTCCTAGCAGAAGGAGATACGCAGTATTTT
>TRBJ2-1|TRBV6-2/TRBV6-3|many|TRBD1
CASTFLGGEQFF
TGTGCCAGCACCTTTCTAGGGGGCGAGCAGTTCTTC
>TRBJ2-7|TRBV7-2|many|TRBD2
CASSPSSSGAYEQYF
TGTGCCAGCAGCCCTTCTTCTAGCGGTGCCTACGAGCAGTACTTC
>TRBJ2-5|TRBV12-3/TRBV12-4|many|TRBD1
CASSPRTGLLETQYF
TGTGCCAGCAGTCCGCGGACAGGGCTTCTAGAGACCCAGTACTTC
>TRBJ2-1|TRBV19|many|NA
CASSIGGDYNEQFF
TGTGCCAGTAGTATAGGGGGGGACTACAATGAGCAGTTCTTC
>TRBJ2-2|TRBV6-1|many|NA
CASSENQGDAGELFF
TGTGCCAGCAGTGAAAACCAGGGTGATGCCGGGGAGCTGTTTTTT
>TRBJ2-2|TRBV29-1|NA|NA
CSVVPENTGELFF
TGCAGCGTTGTTCCGGAGAACACCGGGGAGCTGTTTTTT